The clone carrying this TCR beta chain appeared a single time. Its antigen is not identified. The PCR made use of 60 Vbeta and 13 Jbeta primers. The table came from immunoSEQ multiplex PCR; TCRdb's copy has only in-frame clones and leaves some out. The sample has about 200,000 clones; roughly 80% are singletons. The data belong to a study of cytomegalovirus exposure and HLA in healthy donors. Study-wide context: Out of fewer than 400 genotyped donors, 81% belonged to the Caucasian-associated ancestry cluster. Study findings and constraints: What was likely a sequencing artifact was a cluster of highly shared sequence variants. In vitro checks showed that a few CMV-associated chains really do target CMV antigens. Later genetic work tied a missense DCLRE1C variant to beta-chain V and J trimming.

The TCR originated in a girl aged 5-17 years in good health and CMV-seronegative. Sequenced input: PBMCs.

CDR3 nucleotide sequence: TGTGCCAGCAGCCCCACTCGGCGGGGGCCGCTCCAAGAGACCCAGTACTTC. Residues: CASSPTRRGPLQETQYF. The chain employs TRBV7-9 and TRBJ2-5; weak D call: TRBD2 (7 bases). Looked up from germline, CDR1 is SEHNR and CDR2 is FQNEAQ (reference sequence). The length of the CDR3 is 17 residues. V lost 5 bases to trimming and J lost 1 base, with 20 bases between them.